The clone carrying this TCR beta chain appeared a few times. Then a second PCR, running roughly 7 to 11 cycles, was carried out with a sample-barcoded 5' primer and a J-beta primer mix. TCRdb reanalysed the 5' RACE reads using MiXCR and keeps one entry per CDR3 protein. The data contain hundreds of thousands of distinct CDR3 sequences, over 40% of them singletons. This record belongs to a study of blood T cells in healthy people across ages. Background on the study: Template-switching capture recovered about one barcoded beta molecule per two T cells.

The authors drew 8 to 10 milliliters of peripheral blood from each donor. PBMCs numbering at least 6 million were isolated per sample. Trimming took off 3 bases at V and 5 bases at J, with 13 bases between the two ends. CDR1 MDHEN and CDR2 SYDVKM come from the germline V gene. This CDR3 region has 15 residues. The sample was blood. V and J are TRBV28 and TRBJ2-2; possibly TRBD1 for D (5 bases). This clonotype originated in a woman aged 80 or over in good health. The CDR3 loop is CASSLGPKGTGELFF. The CDR3 coding sequence is TGTGCCAGCAGTTTGGGTCCGAAGGGGACCGGGGAGCTGTTTTTT.